This T cell receptor beta chain was sequenced for a study of T cell repertoires in cytomegalovirus infection. Study observations and caveats: CMV-specific TCR beta clonotypes restricted by HLA-C dominated the ex vivo response. Carriers of CMV plus the relevant HLA were identified by cumulative public TCR beta family frequency.

Each CDR3 protein is one row after TCRdb ran MiXCR on the reads. The sample shows 450,000 to 600,000 distinct CDR3 sequences, around a third of them seen only once. This clonotype has a handful of counts. The antigen remains undetermined. This clonotype originated in a human donor in good health (CMV status not recorded). Some clones in this sample may be carry-over from other donors' samples. The source material was cultured PBMCs, sampled from culture after CMV antigen stimulation.

The DNA for the CDR3 is TGTGCCAGCAGGGAGACTAGCGGGAGTTCGGGGACCCAGTACTTC. It is translated as CASRETSGSSGTQYF. The chain combines TRBV2 with TRBJ2-5, with 12 bases fitting TRBD2. Trimming took 6 bases from V and 7 from J; bases not matched to a gene: 9. This CDR3 contains 15 residues. Germline values: CDR1 SNHLY, CDR2 FYNNEI. Supplemented by reference TRBV2 and TRBJ2-5, the full variable domain reads EPEVTQTPSHQVTQMGQEVILRCVPISNHLYFYWYRQILGQKVEFLVSFYNNEISEKSEIFDDQFSVERPDGSNFTLKIRSTKLEDSAMYFCASRETSGSSGTQYFGPGTRLLVL.